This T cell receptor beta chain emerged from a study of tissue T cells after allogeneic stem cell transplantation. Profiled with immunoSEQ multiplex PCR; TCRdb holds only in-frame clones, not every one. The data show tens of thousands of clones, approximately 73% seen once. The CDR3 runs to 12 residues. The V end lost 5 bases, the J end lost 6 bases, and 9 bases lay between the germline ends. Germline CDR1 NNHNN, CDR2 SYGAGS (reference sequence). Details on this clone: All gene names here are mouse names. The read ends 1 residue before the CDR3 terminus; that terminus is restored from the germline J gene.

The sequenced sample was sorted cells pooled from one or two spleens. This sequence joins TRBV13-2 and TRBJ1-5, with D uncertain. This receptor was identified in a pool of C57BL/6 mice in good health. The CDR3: CASGPRGQAPLF. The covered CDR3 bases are TGTGCCAGCGGGCCCCGGGGCCAGGCTCCGCTT.